This T cell receptor (beta chain) is from a study of blood T cell repertoires in COVID-19. Overall study context: T cells, B-cell-depleted T cells, or PBMCs supplied cDNA or gDNA.

The V and J ends lost 2 bases and 1 base respectively, with 11 bases between them. Germline V gene sequence: CDR1 SEHNR, CDR2 FQNEAQ (reference sequence). The CDR3 is 16 residues long. Original processing notes: Estimation of nucleated cell counts was performed using reference gene primer amplification. Profiling relied on immunoSEQ multiplex PCR, and the TCRdb table lists in-frame clones only, not all of them. The DNA gave D and trimming, while V, J and clone size come from that table. The profile shows 260,000 or so clones, approximately 82% of them singletons. The rearrangement joins TRBV7-9 to TRBJ1-4; possible D gene TRBD1, 5 bases. Sequenced material: peripheral blood. The receptor was isolated from an elderly man with acute or convalescent COVID-19. As DNA, the CDR3 is TGTGCCAGCAGCTTACAGGGTTACGGAACTAATGAAAAACTGTTTTTT. It codes for CASSLQGYGTNEKLFF.